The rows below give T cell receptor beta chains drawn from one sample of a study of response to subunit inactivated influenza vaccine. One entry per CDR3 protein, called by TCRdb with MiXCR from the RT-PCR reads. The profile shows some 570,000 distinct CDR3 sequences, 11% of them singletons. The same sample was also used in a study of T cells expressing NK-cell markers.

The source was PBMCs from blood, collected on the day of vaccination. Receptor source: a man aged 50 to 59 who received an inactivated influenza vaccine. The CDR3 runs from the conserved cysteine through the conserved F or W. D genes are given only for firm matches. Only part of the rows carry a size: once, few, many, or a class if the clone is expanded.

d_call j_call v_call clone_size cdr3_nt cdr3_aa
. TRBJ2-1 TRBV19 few TGTGCCAGTAGTACATTGGGGGGCCCCGATGAGCAGTTCTTC CASSTLGGPDEQFF
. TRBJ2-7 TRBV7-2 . TGTGCCAGCACCTCCAGGGATCCCTTTTACGAGCAGTACTTC CASTSRDPFYEQYF
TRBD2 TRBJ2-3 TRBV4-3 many TGCGCCAGCAGCCAAGATGGGGGGGCAGATACGCAGTATTTT CASSQDGGADTQYF
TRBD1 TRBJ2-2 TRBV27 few TGTGCCAGCAGTTTAATAGGACAGGTGAACACCGGGGAGCTGTTTTTT CASSLIGQVNTGELFF
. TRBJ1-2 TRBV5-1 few TGCGCCAGCAGCCCCACGACAGGCTATGGCTACACCTTC CASSPTTGYGYTF
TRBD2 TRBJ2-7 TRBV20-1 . TGCAGTGCCAGACTGGCGGGAGCACTCGAGCAGTACTTC CSARLAGALEQYF
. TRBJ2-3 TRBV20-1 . TGCAGTGCCTTTGCCGGGACTCTCACAGATACGCAGTATTTT CSAFAGTLTDTQYF
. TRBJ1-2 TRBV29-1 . TGCAGCGTTGGAGAGGCGGGCTACACCTTC CSVGEAGYTF
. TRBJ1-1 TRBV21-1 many TGTGCCAGCAGCAAGGTGTCGGTGGCTTTCTTT CASSKVSVAFF
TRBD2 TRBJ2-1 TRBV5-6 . TGTGCCAGCAGCGGCGGGACTAGCGGGATCTATGAGCAGTTCTTC CASSGGTSGIYEQFF
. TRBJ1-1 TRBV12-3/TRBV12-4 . TGTGCCAGCAGTTTATTCGGTTCCGACACTGAAGCTTTCTTT CASSLFGSDTEAFF
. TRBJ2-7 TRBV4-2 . TGTGCCAGCAGCCCACTACTAGCCTACGAGCAGTACTTC CASSPLLAYEQYF